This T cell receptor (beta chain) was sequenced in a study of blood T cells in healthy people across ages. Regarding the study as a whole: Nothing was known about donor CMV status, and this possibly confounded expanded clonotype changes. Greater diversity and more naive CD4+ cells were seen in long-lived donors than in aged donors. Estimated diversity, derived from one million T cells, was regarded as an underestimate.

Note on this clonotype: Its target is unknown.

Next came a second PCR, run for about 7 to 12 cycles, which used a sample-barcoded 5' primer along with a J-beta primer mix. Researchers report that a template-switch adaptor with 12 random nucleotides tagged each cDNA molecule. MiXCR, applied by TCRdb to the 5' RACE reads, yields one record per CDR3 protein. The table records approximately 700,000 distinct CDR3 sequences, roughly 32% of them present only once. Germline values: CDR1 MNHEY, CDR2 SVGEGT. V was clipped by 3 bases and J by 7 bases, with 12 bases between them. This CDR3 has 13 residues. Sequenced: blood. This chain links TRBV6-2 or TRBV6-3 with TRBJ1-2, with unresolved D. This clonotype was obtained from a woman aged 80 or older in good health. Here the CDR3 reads CASSYSGSGGYTF. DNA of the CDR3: TGTGCCAGCAGTTATTCGGGGAGCGGTGGCTACACCTTC.